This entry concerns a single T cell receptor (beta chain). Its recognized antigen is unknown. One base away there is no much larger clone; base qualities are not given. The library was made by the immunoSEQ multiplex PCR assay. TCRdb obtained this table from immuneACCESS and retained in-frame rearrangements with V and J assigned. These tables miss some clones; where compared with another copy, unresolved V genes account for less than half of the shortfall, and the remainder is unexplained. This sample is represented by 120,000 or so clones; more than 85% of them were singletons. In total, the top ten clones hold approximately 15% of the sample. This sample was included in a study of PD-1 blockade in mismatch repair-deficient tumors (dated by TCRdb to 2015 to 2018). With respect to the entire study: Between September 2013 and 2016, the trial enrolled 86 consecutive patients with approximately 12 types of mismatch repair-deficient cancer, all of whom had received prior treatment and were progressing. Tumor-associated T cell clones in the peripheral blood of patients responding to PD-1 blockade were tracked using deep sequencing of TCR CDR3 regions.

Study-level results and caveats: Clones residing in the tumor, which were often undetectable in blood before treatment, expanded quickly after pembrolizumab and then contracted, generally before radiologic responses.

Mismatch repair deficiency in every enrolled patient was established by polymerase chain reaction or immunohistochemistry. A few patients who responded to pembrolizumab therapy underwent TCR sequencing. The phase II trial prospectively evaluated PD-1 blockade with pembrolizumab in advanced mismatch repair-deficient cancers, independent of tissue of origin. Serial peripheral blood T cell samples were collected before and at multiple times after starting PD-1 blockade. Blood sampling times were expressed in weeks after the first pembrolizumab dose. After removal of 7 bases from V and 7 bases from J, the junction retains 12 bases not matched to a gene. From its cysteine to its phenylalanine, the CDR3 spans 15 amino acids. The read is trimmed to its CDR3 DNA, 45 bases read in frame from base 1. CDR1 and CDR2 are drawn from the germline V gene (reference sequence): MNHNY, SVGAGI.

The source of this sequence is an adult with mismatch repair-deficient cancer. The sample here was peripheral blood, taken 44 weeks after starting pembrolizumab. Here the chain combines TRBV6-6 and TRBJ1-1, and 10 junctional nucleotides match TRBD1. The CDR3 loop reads CASKINPGQGFEAFF. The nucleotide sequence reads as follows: TGTGCCAGCAAGATCAATCCGGGACAGGGGTTTGAAGCTTTCTTT.